The clone carrying this T cell receptor (beta chain) was detected only a few times. This sample stems from a study of blood T cell repertoires in COVID-19. Germline V gene sequence: CDR1 SEHNR, CDR2 FQNEAQ (reference sequence). There are 13 residues in the CDR3. Trimming took off 4 bases at V and 2 bases at J, with 6 bases between the two ends. Repertoires were generated with immunoSEQ multiplex PCR, while TCRdb's copy carries only in-frame clones and drops some. The data hold 210,000 or so clones, with 84% observed a single time. The source of this sequence is a woman of 80 years or more with active or convalescent COVID-19. Sequencing used peripheral blood. V usage is TRBV7-9 and J usage is TRBJ1-5; D gene uncertain. The CDR3 sequence: CASSYGGNQPQHF. The CDR3 region has the DNA TGTGCCAGCAGCTATGGAGGCAATCAGCCCCAGCATTTT.